Below are 5 T cell receptor beta chains sequenced from a single sample in a study of T cell repertoires in cytomegalovirus infection. No antigen has been identified for these receptors. Each CDR3 protein gets one entry after TCRdb re-called the reads with MiXCR. The sample contains under 450,000 distinct CDR3 sequences, 34% of which appear only once. The sample consisted of cultured PBMCs, taken from culture after CMV antigen stimulation. These receptors came from a human donor in good health (CMV status not recorded). Some clones in this sample may be carry-over from other donors' samples.

This chain connects TRBV6-2 or TRBV6-3 to TRBJ2-3; TRBD2 matches 9 bases. The CDR3 contains 16 residues. V lost 5 bases, J lost 0 bases, and 6 bases stayed unmatched. Germline V gives CDR1 MNHEY, CDR2 SVGEGT. The CDR3 protein is CASSHPGTSSTDTQYF. CDR3 nucleotides: TGTGCCAGCAGTCATCCCGGGACTAGCAGCACAGATACGCAGTATTTT.

This clonotype has a count of ten or more. The chain carries TRBV7-8 and TRBJ2-7, with D possibly TRBD1 on 6 matching bases. Looked up from germline, CDR1 is SGHVS and CDR2 is FQNEAQ. The CDR3 has 16 amino acids. The V gene lost 4 bases and the J gene lost 1 base, with 17 bases spanning the gap. DNA of the CDR3: TGTGCCAGCAGCTCGAAGCGACAGGTGTCGTCCTACGAGCAGTACTTC. It translates to CASSSKRQVSSYEQYF.

This clonotype appeared a few times. V usage is TRBV12-3 or TRBV12-4 and J usage is TRBJ2-1; maybe TRBD1 (5 bases). The CDR3 has 15 amino acids. Between the trimmed V and J ends, which lost 1 base and 5 bases, there was a span of 12 bases. The CDR3 loop is CASSLGRGPHNEQFF. For the CDR3, the DNA is TGTGCCAGCAGTTTAGGAAGGGGTCCTCACAATGAGCAGTTCTTC.

The chain links TRBV7-9 to TRBJ2-1, with 11 nucleotides matching TRBD2. V shed 5 bases and J 2 bases; nucleotides not matched to a gene: 17. The CDR3 is made up of 20 amino acids. Germline CDR1 is SEHNR and CDR2 is FQNEAQ (reference sequence). The CDR3 is CASSPNPVSGRANPYNEQFF. CDR3 coding DNA: TGTGCCAGCAGCCCCAACCCGGTTAGCGGGAGGGCCAATCCCTACAATGAGCAGTTCTTC.

This clonotype was counted a few times. This sequence joins TRBV20-1 and TRBJ2-3; D perhaps matches TRBD1 (6 bases). The germline V and J ends were trimmed by 6 bases and 4 bases, with 14 bases remaining between them. The CDR3 length is 13 residues. The germline gives CDR1 DFQATT, CDR2 SNEGSKA (reference sequence). The CDR3: CSAEHRDPDTQYF. In DNA, the CDR3 is TGCAGTGCCGAACACAGGGACCCAGATACGCAGTATTTT.